This entry is about one T cell receptor (beta chain). In the original workflow: Amplification from reference gene primers served as the basis for estimated nucleated cell counts. Some clones are missing from TCRdb's copy, which holds only in-frame ones; the method was immunoSEQ multiplex PCR. Clone size and V and J calls were adopted from that table, with D and trimming inferred from the DNA. The sample lists under 200,000 clones; about 87% were seen once. This record comes from a study of blood T cell repertoires in COVID-19. Looking at the study overall: Whether acute or convalescent, the COVID-19 samples came from the United States, Italy and Spain. The analysed material was cDNA or gDNA that came from T cells, B-cell-depleted T cells, or PBMCs.

Germline V gene lookup returns CDR1 LNHDA and CDR2 SQIVND (reference sequence). This CDR3 has 12 residues. The V and J ends lost 5 bases and 9 bases, in that order; junction bases with no gene match: 3. This TCR derives from a man between 18 and 35 years old with active or convalescent COVID-19. Specimen: peripheral blood. This chain uses TRBV19 with TRBJ2-1, with 8 bases identical to TRBD1. This CDR3 reads CASSPTGVEQFF. The CDR3 DNA is TGTGCCAGTAGTCCGACAGGGGTTGAGCAGTTCTTC.